Below are 19 T cell receptor beta chains sequenced from a single sample in a study of Ad26.COV2.S vaccination and SARS-CoV-2 variants. Clones were read by immunoSEQ multiplex PCR, and TCRdb kept only the in-frame ones, dropping some. The data hold about 350,000 clones, with around 84% observed a single time. As for treatment: over 15 received Ad26.COV2.S at low or high dose, single or two shots; five or six received placebo; per-sample allocation not given. Day 63 after the first injection of vaccine or placebo was the sampling time. This sample comprised peripheral blood, obtained in a trial of Ad26.COV2.S vaccine versus placebo. The origin of the receptors is a person between 18 and 59 years old who received the Ad26.COV2.S COVID-19 vaccine or a placebo.

In this sample, this clone turned up a few times. V and J are TRBV19 and TRBJ2-5; D uncertain. Germline loops: CDR1 LNHDA, CDR2 SQIVND (reference sequence). The length of the CDR3 is 16 residues. Between the trimmed V and J ends, which lost 5 bases and 4 bases, there was a span of 20 bases. The chain's CDR3 is CASSDIAQEARETQYF. The CDR3, as DNA: TGTGCCAGTAGTGACATCGCCCAAGAGGCGAGAGAGACCCAGTACTTC.

The CDR3 nucleotides are TGTGCCAGCAGCTTCTTAGGCGTGGTTAATTCACCCCTCCACTTT. Its translation is CASSFLGVVNSPLHF. The chain is built from TRBV7-2 and TRBJ1-6; D unclear. The length of the CDR3 is 15 residues. V lost 3 bases, J lost 6 bases, and 12 bases lay in between. Germline V CDR1 and CDR2: SGHTA, FQGNSA. Filled out from reference TRBV7-2 and TRBJ1-6, the complete variable domain reads GAGVSQSPSNKVTEKGKDVELRCDPISGHTALYWYRQSLGQGLEFLIYFQGNSAPDKSGLPSDRFSAERTGGSVSTLTIQRTQQEDSAVYLCASSFLGVVNSPLHFGNGTRLTVT.

V usage is TRBV18 and J usage is TRBJ2-2; a weak D match, TRBD1 (6 bases). The CDR3 contains 17 residues. In germline, CDR1 is KGHSH, CDR2 LQKENI. The ends were cut back, 0 bases at V and 4 bases at J, with 15 bases in the middle. CDR3 in amino acids: CASSPPASRGVTGELFF. The CDR3 DNA reads TGTGCCAGCTCACCACCAGCCTCCAGGGGAGTCACCGGGGAGCTGTTTTTT.

This clone has just a few counts. This sequence joins TRBV7-9 and TRBJ1-4; D gene uncertain. The CDR3 extends over 15 amino acids. The germline V gene encodes CDR1 SEHNR and CDR2 FQNEAQ (reference sequence). V shed 5 bases and J shed 5 bases, with 15 bases lying between them. In DNA form, the CDR3 reads TGTGCCAGCAGCCACGACCGAGTACCAAATGAAAAACTGTTTTTT. Translating gives CASSHDRVPNEKLFF.

The chain employs TRBV18 and TRBJ2-3; the match to TRBD1 covers 11 bases. This CDR3 comprises 17 residues. Germline-derived CDR1 and CDR2 are KGHSH and LQKENI. V lost 5 bases and J lost 2; bases outside the gene matches: 9. CDR3 DNA: TGTGCCAGCTCATCCGGGACAGGGGGGGTACACACAGATACGCAGTATTTT. This codes for CASSSGTGGVHTDTQYF. The complete variable domain, with remaining parts taken from reference TRBV18 and TRBJ2-3, reads NAGVMQNPRHLVRRRGQEARLRCSPMKGHSHVYWYRQLPEEGLKFMVYLQKENIIDESGMPKERFSAEFPKEGPSILRIQQVVRGDSAAYFCASSSGTGGVHTDTQYFGPGTRLTVL.

The chain is built from TRBV3-1 (or the pseudogene TRBV3-2) and TRBJ1-3; possibly TRBD1 for D (5 bases). This CDR3 contains 13 residues. V was shortened by 0 bases and J by 14 bases, with 14 bases between the two germline ends. The V gene's germline CDR1 is LGHDT and CDR2 YNNKEL (reference sequence). The CDR3 here is CASSQDFTGTLYF. The CDR3, as DNA: TGTGCCAGCAGCCAAGATTTTACGGGGACCCTATATTTT.

The V call is TRBV7-2, the J call TRBJ1-4; 8 bases match TRBD1. The CDR3 consists of 15 residues. Trimming cost V 0 bases and J 5 bases; bases outside gene matches: 2. Looked up from germline, CDR1 is SGHTA and CDR2 is FQGNSA. The CDR3 region is CASSLARQGNEKLFF. In DNA, the CDR3 is TGTGCCAGCAGCTTAGCTCGACAGGGGAATGAAAAACTGTTTTTT. The full variable domain, in which reference TRBV7-2 and TRBJ1-4 provide the parts outside the CDR3, is GAGVSQSPSNKVTEKGKDVELRCDPISGHTALYWYRQSLGQGLEFLIYFQGNSAPDKSGLPSDRFSAERTGGSVSTLTIQRTQQEDSAVYLCASSLARQGNEKLFFGSGTQLSVL.

This sequence joins TRBV5-4 and TRBJ1-1; TRBD1 matches 8 bases. Trimming at V came to 4 bases and at J to 3 bases, leaving 8 bases not matched to a gene. Looked up from germline, CDR1 is SGHNT and CDR2 is YYREEE (reference sequence). The CDR3 contains 15 residues. The CDR3 sequence is CASSPSGGLYTEAFF. CDR3 bases: TGTGCCAGCAGCCCATCAGGGGGCTTGTACACTGAAGCTTTCTTT.

This sequence joins TRBV6-2 or TRBV6-3 and TRBJ2-5, with 7 bases identical to TRBD1. Unmatched junction bases numbered 1, after V lost 2 bases and J lost 1 base. This CDR3 contains 14 residues. CDR1 is MNHEY and CDR2 is SVGEGT in the germline V gene. The CDR3 spells CASSYGTVQETQYF. The CDR3 nucleotides are TGTGCCAGCAGTTACGGGACAGTCCAAGAGACCCAGTACTTC.

Here the CDR3 DNA reads TGTGCCAGCAGTCAGACAGGGTACAATGAGCAGTTCTTC. The encoded protein is CASSQTGYNEQFF. The gene calls are TRBV28 and TRBJ2-1; 7 bases are a match to TRBD1. Per the germline V gene, CDR1 is MDHEN and CDR2 is SYDVKM. The CDR3 is 13 amino acids. J was trimmed by 4 bases and V by 5 bases; bases with no gene match: 2.

The chain recombines TRBV3-1 (or the pseudogene TRBV3-2) with TRBJ2-5, with a weak D call TRBD2 (5 bases). The CDR3 consists of 15 residues. The germline V gene has CDR1 LGHDT and CDR2 YNNKEL (reference sequence). The V end was cut by 1 base, the J end by 4 bases, with 13 bases between. CDR3 DNA sequence: TGTGCCAGCAGCCAAGGGCTAGCTGGCGGAGAGACCCAGTACTTC. Translated: CASSQGLAGGETQYF.

V usage is TRBV7-2 and J usage is TRBJ1-1; D might be TRBD1 (5 bases). The CDR3 has 14 amino acids. Trimming stripped 5 bases from V and 4 bases from J, with 14 bases between. Germline loops: CDR1 SGHTA, CDR2 FQGNSA. CDR3 DNA sequence: TGTGCCAGCAGCCGTGAGGGGATGGGCACTGAAGCTTTCTTT. It translates to CASSREGMGTEAFF. The whole variable domain, remainder taken from reference TRBV7-2 and TRBJ1-1, is GAGVSQSPSNKVTEKGKDVELRCDPISGHTALYWYRQSLGQGLEFLIYFQGNSAPDKSGLPSDRFSAERTGGSVSTLTIQRTQQEDSAVYLCASSREGMGTEAFFGQGTRLTVV.

The J gene is TRBJ2-7, the V gene TRBV7-9; no reliable D call. CDR1 and CDR2 (germline): SEHNR, FQNEAQ (reference sequence). V lost 2 bases to trimming and J lost 4 bases, with 9 bases between them. The CDR3 is made up of 13 amino acids. CDR3 residues: CASSLPSDYEQYF. DNA of the CDR3: TGTGCCAGCAGCTTACCTAGTGATTACGAGCAGTACTTC.

J is TRBJ2-3 and V is TRBV2; perhaps TRBD2 as D (6 bases). This CDR3 region has 13 residues. Germline CDR1 SNHLY, CDR2 FYNNEI. V was shortened by 6 bases and J by 1 base, with 8 bases between the two germline ends. CDR3 in DNA: TGTGCCAGCAGGGACTATCGCACAGATACGCAGTATTTT. Protein: CASRDYRTDTQYF.

This chain joins TRBV5-1 and TRBJ1-5, with D hard to call. This CDR3 region has 13 residues. Germline CDR1 SGHRS, CDR2 YFSETQ. Trimming took 4 bases from V and 8 from J, leaving 13 bases between them. The CDR3 region has the DNA TGCGCCAGCAGCGGGGATGTCGGGGAGCCCCAGCATTTT. Amino acids: CASSGDVGEPQHF.

This clone was picked up a small number of times. The chain couples TRBV28 to TRBJ2-3; 13 bases match TRBD2. CDR1 and CDR2 from the germline V gene are MDHEN and SYDVKM. CDR3 length: 18 residues. V dropped 6 bases and J dropped 4; count of bases not matched to a gene: 13. The CDR3 protein is CASRPGLAGVGFADTQYF. In DNA, the CDR3 is TGTGCCAGCAGACCCGGACTAGCGGGAGTTGGGTTTGCAGATACGCAGTATTTT.

V gene TRBV14 combines with J gene TRBJ2-3; D is possibly TRBD1 (6 bases). V lost 4 bases and J lost 0, with 11 bases in between. This CDR3 has 15 residues. CDR1 and CDR2 (germline): SGHDN, FVKESK. CDR3 sequence (DNA): TGTGCCAGCAGCCGAAGGACAGTTAGCACAGATACGCAGTATTTT. Its translation is CASSRRTVSTDTQYF.

This clone was seen only a few times. This sequence joins TRBV12-3 or TRBV12-4 and TRBJ2-2; no clear D. The CDR3 runs to 13 residues. V lost 6 bases to trimming and J lost 2 bases, with 7 bases between them. CDR3 nucleotide sequence: TGTGCCAGCAGCCCGACAAACACCGGGGAGCTGTTTTTT. It encodes CASSPTNTGELFF.

Comment on this clone: Other DNA sequences in this sample translate to the same CDR3. The CDR3 spells CASSSPGQGNQPQHF. The CDR3 nucleotides are TGTGCCAGCAGTTCCCCGGGACAGGGAAACCAGCCCCAGCATTTT. The chain couples TRBV28 to TRBJ1-5; 9 positions agree with TRBD1. CDR1 MDHEN and CDR2 SYDVKM come from the germline V gene. Unmatched junction bases numbered 8, after V lost 4 bases and J lost 7 bases. This CDR3 spans 15 amino acids.